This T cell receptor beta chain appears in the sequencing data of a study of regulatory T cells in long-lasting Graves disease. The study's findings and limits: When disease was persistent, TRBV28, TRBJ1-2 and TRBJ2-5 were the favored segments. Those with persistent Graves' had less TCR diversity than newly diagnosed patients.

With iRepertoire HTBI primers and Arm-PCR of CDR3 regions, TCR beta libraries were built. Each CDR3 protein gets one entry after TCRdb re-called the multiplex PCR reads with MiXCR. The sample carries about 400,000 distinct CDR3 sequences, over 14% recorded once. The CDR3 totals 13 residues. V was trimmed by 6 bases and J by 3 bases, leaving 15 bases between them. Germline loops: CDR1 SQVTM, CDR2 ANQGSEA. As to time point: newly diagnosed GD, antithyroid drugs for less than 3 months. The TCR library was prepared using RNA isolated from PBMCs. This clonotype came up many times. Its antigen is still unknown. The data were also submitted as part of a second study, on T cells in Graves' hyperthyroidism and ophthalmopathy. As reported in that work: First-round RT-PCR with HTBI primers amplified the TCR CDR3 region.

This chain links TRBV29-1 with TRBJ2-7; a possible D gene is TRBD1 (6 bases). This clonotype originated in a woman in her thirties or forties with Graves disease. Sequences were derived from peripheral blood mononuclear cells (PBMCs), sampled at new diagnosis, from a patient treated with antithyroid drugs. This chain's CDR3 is CSVAGTPYYEQYF. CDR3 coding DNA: TGCAGCGTAGCCGGGACACCCTACTACGAGCAGTACTTC.